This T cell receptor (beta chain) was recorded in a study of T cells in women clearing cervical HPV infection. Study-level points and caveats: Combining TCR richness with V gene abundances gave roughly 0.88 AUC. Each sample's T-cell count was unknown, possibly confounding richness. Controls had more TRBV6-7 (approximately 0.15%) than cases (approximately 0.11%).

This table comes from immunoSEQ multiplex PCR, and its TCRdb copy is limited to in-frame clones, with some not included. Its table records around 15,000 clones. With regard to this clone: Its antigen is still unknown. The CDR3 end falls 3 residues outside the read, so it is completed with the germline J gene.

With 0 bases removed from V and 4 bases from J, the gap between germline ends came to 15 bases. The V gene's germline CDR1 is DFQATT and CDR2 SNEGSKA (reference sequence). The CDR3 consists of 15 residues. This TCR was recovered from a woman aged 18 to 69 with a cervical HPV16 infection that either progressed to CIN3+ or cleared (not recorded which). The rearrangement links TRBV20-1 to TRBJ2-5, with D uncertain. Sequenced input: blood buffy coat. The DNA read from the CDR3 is TGCAGTGCTAGAGATAGAAGCGCCCTGGGAGAGACC. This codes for CSARDRSALGET. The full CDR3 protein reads CSARDRSALGETQYF.